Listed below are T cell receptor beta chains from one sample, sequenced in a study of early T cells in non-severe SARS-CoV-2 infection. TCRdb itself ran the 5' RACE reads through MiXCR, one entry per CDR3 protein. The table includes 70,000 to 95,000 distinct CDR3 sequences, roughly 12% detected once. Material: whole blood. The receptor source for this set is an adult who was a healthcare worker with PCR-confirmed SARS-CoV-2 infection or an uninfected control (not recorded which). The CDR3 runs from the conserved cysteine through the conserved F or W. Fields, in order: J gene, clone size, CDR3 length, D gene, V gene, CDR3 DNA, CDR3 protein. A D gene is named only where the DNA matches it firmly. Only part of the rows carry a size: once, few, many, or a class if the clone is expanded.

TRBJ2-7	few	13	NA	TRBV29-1	TGCAGCGTCGAGGACGAGACCCCCTACGAGCAGTACTTC	CSVEDETPYEQYF
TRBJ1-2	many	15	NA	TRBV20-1	TGCAGTGCTGGCCCCACCTGGGAGGGGGTAGCTGGCTACACCTTC	CSAGPTWEGVAGYTF
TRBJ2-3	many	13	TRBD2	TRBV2	TGTGCCAGCACGCGGGGGGGCCCCGATACGCAGTATTTT	CASTRGGPDTQYF
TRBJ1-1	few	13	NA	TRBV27	TGTGCCAGCAGCGGAGGTAGGTGGACTGAAGCTTTCTTT	CASSGGRWTEAFF
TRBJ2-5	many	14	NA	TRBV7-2	TGTGCCAGCAGCTTAGTCCGGTACCAAGAGACCCAGTACTTC	CASSLVRYQETQYF
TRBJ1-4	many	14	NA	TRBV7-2	TGTGCCAGCAGCTCGGGACCAACAAATGAAAAACTGTTTTTT	CASSSGPTNEKLFF
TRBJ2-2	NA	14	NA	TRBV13	TGTGCCAGCTTGAGACAGCCGAACACCGGGGAGCTGTTTTTT	CASLRQPNTGELFF
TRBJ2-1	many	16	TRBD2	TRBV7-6	TGTGCCAGCAGCTTTAAGCGGGGGAGCTCCTACAATGAGCAGTTCTTC	CASSFKRGSSYNEQFF
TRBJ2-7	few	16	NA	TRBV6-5	TGTGCCAGCAGTCCCTTCTCGGGGGCCAGGATCTACGAGCAGTACTTC	CASSPFSGARIYEQYF
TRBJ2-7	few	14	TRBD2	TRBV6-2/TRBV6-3	TGTGCCAGCAGCCCCGGGACTACCCTCTACGAGCAGTACTTC	CASSPGTTLYEQYF
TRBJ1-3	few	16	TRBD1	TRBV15	TGTGCCACCAGCAGAGGCGAGGACAGGAGAATAAACACCATATATTTT	CATSRGEDRRINTIYF
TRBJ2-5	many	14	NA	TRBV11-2	TGTGCCAGCAGCTTAAGGCCGCAGGATGGGACCCAGTACTTC	CASSLRPQDGTQYF
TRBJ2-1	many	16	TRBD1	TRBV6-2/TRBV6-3	TGTGCCAGCAGTCCCTGGGACAGGGGAGACTCCAATGAGCAGTTCTTC	CASSPWDRGDSNEQFF
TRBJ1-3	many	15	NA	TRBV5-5	TGTGCCAGCAGCTTCTACGGGACTCCTGGAAACACCATATATTTT	CASSFYGTPGNTIYF
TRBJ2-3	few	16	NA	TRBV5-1	TGCGCCAGCAGCGGTCGGGACACCGGATCGGCAGATACGCAGTATTTT	CASSGRDTGSADTQYF
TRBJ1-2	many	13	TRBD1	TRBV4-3	TGCGCCAGCAGCAAGGGGACAGGGGTTGGCTACACCTTC	CASSKGTGVGYTF
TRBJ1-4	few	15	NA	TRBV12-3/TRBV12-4	TGTGCCAGCAGTTTATCGGGCCAGGGAGATGAAAAACTGTTTTTT	CASSLSGQGDEKLFF
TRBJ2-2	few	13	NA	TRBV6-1	TGTGCCAGCAGGGCAGGACGAGTCGGGGAGCTGTTTTTT	CASRAGRVGELFF
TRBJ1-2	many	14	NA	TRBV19	TGTGCCAGTACGGGCTTCCCGGGGTTCTATGGCTACACCTTC	CASTGFPGFYGYTF
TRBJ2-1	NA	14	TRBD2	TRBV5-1	TGCGCCAGCAGCCCCCGGACTAGTAACAATGAGCAGTTCTTC	CASSPRTSNNEQFF
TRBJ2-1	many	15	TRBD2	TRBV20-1	TGCAGTGCACCAACTAGCGGGGGGTTCGTGAATGAGCAGTTCTTC	CSAPTSGGFVNEQFF
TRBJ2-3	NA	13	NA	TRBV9	TGTGCCAGCAGCTTCAACGACCCAGATACGCAGTATTTT	CASSFNDPDTQYF
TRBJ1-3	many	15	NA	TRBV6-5	TGTGCCAGCAGTTCCGCACACAACTCTGGAAACACCATATATTTT	CASSSAHNSGNTIYF
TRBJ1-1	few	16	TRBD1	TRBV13	TGTGCCAGCAGCACTCGGGACAGGGGTATGAACACTGAAGCTTTCTTT	CASSTRDRGMNTEAFF
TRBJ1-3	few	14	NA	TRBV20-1	TGCAGTGCTACCACAGCTTTCTCTGGAAACACCATATATTTT	CSATTAFSGNTIYF
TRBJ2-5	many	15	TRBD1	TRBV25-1	TGTGCCAGCAGCAGCCGGGACAGGGGTTTCGAGACCCAGTACTTC	CASSSRDRGFETQYF
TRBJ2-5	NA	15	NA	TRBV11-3	TGTGCCAGCAGCCTAGACGGGACATTTCAAGAGACCCAGTACTTC	CASSLDGTFQETQYF
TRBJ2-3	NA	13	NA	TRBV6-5	TGTGCCAGCTGCCGGGGTGTGACAGATACGCAGTATTTT	CASCRGVTDTQYF
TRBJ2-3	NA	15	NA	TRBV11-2	TGTGCCAGCAGCTTAAGGGGACTCGCCCCAGATACGCAGTATTTT	CASSLRGLAPDTQYF
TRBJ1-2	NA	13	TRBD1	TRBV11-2	TGTGCCAGCAGCTGGACAGGGGATTATGGCTACACCTTC	CASSWTGDYGYTF
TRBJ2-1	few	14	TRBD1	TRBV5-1	TGCGCCAGCAGCTTGGGGGGACAGATAAATGAGCAGTTCTTC	CASSLGGQINEQFF
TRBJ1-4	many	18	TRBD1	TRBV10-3	TGTGCCATCAGTGAGTCGGGACAGCAGGGCGCAACTAATGAAAAACTGTTTTTT	CAISESGQQGATNEKLFF
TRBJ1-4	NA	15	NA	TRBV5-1	TGCGCCAGCAGCTTGACGACAACAACGCAGGAAAAACTGTTTTTT	CASSLTTTTQEKLFF
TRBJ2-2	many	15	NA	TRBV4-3	TGCGCCAGCAGCCACGGAACTAGTCGGGCCGGGGAGCTGTTTTTT	CASSHGTSRAGELFF
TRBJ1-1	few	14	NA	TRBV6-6	TGTGCCAGCACCCCTGGGGGTAGTAACACTGAAGCTTTCTTT	CASTPGGSNTEAFF